This TCR beta chain was sequenced in a study of shared clonotypes between healthy human individuals (dated by TCRdb to about 2020). Turning to the overall study: The cohort included a few men and a couple of women between 18 and 49 years of age. Per donor, leukapheresis produced somewhere between about 0.85 and 10 billion PBMCs. Blood TCR repertoires of 5 or 6 healthy adults were deeply sequenced to estimate repertoire size and the extent of clonotype sharing between individuals. For each donor, three plates each were used for CD4 naive and CD4 memory, two plates were used for CD8 naive, and one plate was used for CD8 memory. Libraries were prepared and TCR repertoires were sequenced by different laboratories using diverse techniques, in order to increase sequencing depth and limit assay-specific biases.

The paper as a whole reports these results and caveats: Larger estimated clonotype richness was generally found for naive subsets than for memory subsets. Roughly 5.2% of naive CD4, 3.5% of naive CD8, around 2.3% of memory CD4, and about 0.4% of memory CD8 clonotypes were shared across four donors. Because the study included a small number of donors, the genetic and exposure-history diversity represented was limited. Pairwise subsampling led to the expectation that sequencing depth would affect the degree of clonotype sharing among donors. Compared with non-shared clonotypes, clonotypes shared by all four sorted-subset donors had higher generation probabilities. Only blood was sampled, and tissue TCR repertoires likely differ from those in blood. Incomplete sequencing was indicated by rarefaction of sorted-subset datasets, despite the large sequencing depth.

About this clone: Which antigen it targets is not known. One end of the junction does not line up with germline, which may come from a read error.

The donors were healthy, HIV-negative adults who had no recently reported acute infections or vaccinations. Only Caucasian adults living in Nashville, Tennessee, USA were represented among the donors. CD4+ T cells were enriched by magnetic negative selection; naive cells were then positively selected on CD45RA, and the negative fraction formed the memory subset. After blood collection by leukapheresis, PBMCs were isolated using Ficoll-Histopaque density gradient centrifugation and then cryopreserved in the vapor phase of liquid nitrogen. Purity and quantity of every magnetically sorted T cell population were checked by analytical flow cytometry. From each sorted fraction, genomic DNA was isolated and quantified by UV absorbance on a Nanodrop 2000c. TCR CDR3 regions were amplified from genomic DNA by multiplex PCR using the deep immunoSEQ assay. Extracted genomic DNA from each cell subset was spread evenly across all wells of several immunoSEQ 96-well plates, with each plate serving as a replicate. For sorted subsets, about 220 ng of genomic DNA, equivalent to around 29,000 T cell genomes, went into each replicate PCR. Purified libraries were quantified with a Qubit 3.0 fluorometer, sized on a Bioanalyzer 2100, and re-quantified with the KAPA Library Quantification kit. Every immunoSEQ 96-well plate was sequenced on a dedicated single-read 150-cycle Illumina NextSeq 550 flow cell. The study's processing was this. The immunoSEQ output contained only junctional sequences without quality scores, so filtering could not match that applied to full-length reads. Sequences were annotated with PyIR, a Python wrapper for IgBLAST v1.9, using IMGT germline references to assign V/J genes and CDR3. Reads were removed for weak V/J assignments (E-value above 1e-6), missing CDR3, stop codons, out-of-frame junctions, or ambiguous translated residues. A V3J clonotype was defined by an identical inferred V gene, J gene, and CDR3 amino acid sequence. Percentage overlap between repertoires was computed as shared unique clonotypes divided by the size of the smaller repertoire. RTK rarefaction, the Chao1 estimator, and Recon v2.1 estimates of unobserved clonotypes were used to assess repertoire richness. Generation probabilities for all TCRbeta clonotypes obtained by the gDNA method from a handful of donors were computed using OLGA. This is the immuneACCESS table as TCRdb keeps it, with only in-frame sequences that have V and J called. A part of the clones is gone; compared with another copy, unresolved V genes explain less than half, and the rest is unexplained. The V and J calls and clone size are taken from that table; D and trimming were inferred from the DNA. The sample records millions of clones, over 85% of which are singletons. The ten top clones hold around 0.14% of the sample.

Material for sequencing was naive CD4+ T cells sorted from blood. Interpreted using the paper, the cell subset or site label stands for: CD45RA+ positively selected. This clonotype was sampled from a man younger than 30 in good health.

The nucleotide sequence reads as follows: TGTGCCAGCAGCTCAGGGGGACAGCGTCTAGGGTTGAACTTC. This yields the protein CASSSGGQRLGLNF. The chain is encoded by TRBV7-3 joined to TRBJ2-7; 7 nucleotides in the junction match TRBD1. From the cysteine through the phenylalanine, the CDR3 covers 14 amino acids. Only the CDR3 DNA stays, 42 bases, in frame from base 1. Per the germline V gene, SGHTA is the CDR1 and FQGTGA is the CDR2.